This T cell receptor beta chain stems from a study of blood T cell repertoires in COVID-19. Across the whole study: COVID-19 samples collected from the United States, Italy and Spain covered acute and convalescent phases.

As processed by the authors: Amplification of reference gene primers was used by the study to estimate nucleated cell counts. This table comes from immunoSEQ multiplex PCR, and its TCRdb copy is limited to in-frame clones, with some not included. V and J calls and clone size come straight from that table; D and trimming were deduced from the DNA. The sample lists roughly 250,000 clones, approximately 84% occurring once. The sample consisted of peripheral blood. The origin of this receptor is a human donor in a cohort sampled during active COVID-19.

CDR3 DNA sequence: TGTGCCAGCAGCTTAGATCGCTCCACCGGTGGCTACACCTTC. This gives the protein CASSLDRSTGGYTF. The chain uses TRBV11-2 and TRBJ1-2, with D hard to call. With 0 bases removed from V and 7 bases from J, the gap between germline ends came to 12 bases. Germline lookup yields CDR1 SGHAT and CDR2 FQNNGV. CDR3 size: 14 residues.